This TCR beta chain is from a study of T cell changes during pregnancy in multiple sclerosis. Clones were sequenced by immunoSEQ multiplex PCR, and TCRdb holds only the in-frame ones, with some missing. Of 100,000 or so clones listed, more than 80% were seen once; the top ten hold 1.2%. Per the germline V gene, CDR1 is SNHLY and CDR2 is FYNNEI. The CDR3 length is 14 residues. J was trimmed by 2 bases and V by 5 bases; bases with no gene match: 5. The sequencing used peripheral blood, collected in the second trimester of pregnancy. The V gene is TRBV2, the J gene TRBJ2-7; 8 bases fit TRBD1. The source of this sequence is a female donor with multiple sclerosis, enrolled in a pregnancy study. As DNA, the CDR3 is TGTGCCAGCAGTCTAGAACAGGGGGCCTACGAGCAGTACTTC. Protein product: CASSLEQGAYEQYF.